What follows are 23 T cell receptor beta chains derived from one specimen sequenced in a study of regulatory T cells in long-lasting Graves disease. Time point noted: persistent/refractory GD, antithyroid drugs over 5 years with positive TRAb. The authors made the TCR library using RNA they extracted from PBMCs. According to the study, TCR beta libraries were built with iRepertoire HTBI primers and CDR3-region Arm-PCR. TCRdb recomputed calls from the multiplex PCR reads with MiXCR, one row per CDR3 protein. The table includes about 470,000 distinct CDR3 sequences, about a fifth detected once. The sequences come from peripheral blood mononuclear cells (PBMCs), collected when the disease was refractory, from a patient treated with antithyroid drugs. The source is a female donor with Graves disease.

Comments on this clonotype: A much larger clone differs by one base, so this may be a read error. V is TRBV25-1 and J is TRBJ2-5, with TRBD2 matching over 9 bases. The CDR3 covers 18 residues. Germline-derived CDR1 and CDR2 are MGHDK and SYGVNS. Trimming cost V 2 bases and J 2 bases; bases outside gene matches: 12. The CDR3 spells CASSELRSSGKLQETQYF. The CDR3 DNA reads TGTGCCAGCAGTGAACTCCGTTCTAGCGGGAAGCTTCAAGAGACCCAGTACTTC. Full variable domain (remainder filled in from reference TRBV25-1 and TRBJ2-5): EADIYQTPRYLVIGTGKKITLECSQTMGHDKMYWYQQDPGMELHLIHYSYGVNSTEKGDLSSESTVSRIRTEHFPLTLESARPSHTSQYLCASSELRSSGKLQETQYFGPGTRLLVL.

The rearrangement uses TRBV7-9 and TRBJ1-1; tentative D call: TRBD1 (5 bases). The CDR3 loop spans 15 amino acids. V lost 5 bases and J lost 5, with 18 bases in between. Germline assignment: CDR1 SEHNR and CDR2 FQNEAQ (reference sequence). CDR3 protein: CASSPPQGEWTEAFF. DNA for the CDR3: TGTGCCAGCAGCCCGCCACAAGGGGAGTGGACTGAAGCTTTCTTT.

This clonotype was observed many times. The chain links TRBV2 to TRBJ1-6, with 7 bases lining up with TRBD1. After removal of 4 bases from V and 6 bases from J, the junction contained 6 bases not matched to a gene. Germline CDR1 and CDR2: SNHLY and FYNNEI. The CDR3 totals 15 residues. Here the CDR3 reads CASSARDSFNSPLHF. The CDR3, as DNA: TGTGCCAGCAGTGCCCGGGACAGCTTTAATTCACCCCTCCACTTT.

This clonotype was seen many times. The chain recombines TRBV6-5 with TRBJ1-2, with D unclear. Germline CDR1 reads MNHEY; CDR2 reads SVGAGI. This CDR3 spans 13 amino acids. The V end lost 0 bases, the J end lost 8 bases, and 10 bases lay between the germline ends. In DNA form, the CDR3 reads TGTGCCAGCAGTTACTCGGGGAGTGGGGGCTACACCTTC. Protein product: CASSYSGSGGYTF.

This clonotype was counted a few times. The chain joins TRBV13 to TRBJ1-1; D remains unclear. The CDR3 spans 14 residues. V was pared by 4 bases and J by 1 base, with 10 bases between. Looked up from germline, CDR1 is PRHDT and CDR2 is FYEKMQ (reference sequence). The CDR3 here is CASSSFRGNTEAFF. DNA for the CDR3: TGTGCCAGCAGCTCCTTCCGTGGGAACACTGAAGCTTTCTTT. The whole variable domain, remainder taken from reference TRBV13 and TRBJ1-1, is AAGVIQSPRHLIKEKRETATLKCYPIPRHDTVYWYQQGPGQDPQFLISFYEKMQSDKGSIPDRFSAQQFSDYHSELNMSSLELGDSALYFCASSSFRGNTEAFFGQGTRLTVV.

The table lists this clonotype with many counts. The chain couples TRBV10-2 to TRBJ2-5; 7 positions match TRBD1. The CDR3 runs 16 residues. The V gene end was trimmed by 2 bases and the J gene end by 5 bases; junction bases not matched to a gene: 11. Germline V CDR1 and CDR2: WSHSY, SAAADI. In nucleotides, the CDR3 is TGCGCCAGCAGTGAGACCGAAAGGGGGCCACGGGAGACCCAGTACTTC. Encoded protein: CASSETERGPRETQYF.

This clonotype appeared a few times. The chain carries TRBV20-1 and TRBJ1-3, with 8 bases lining up with TRBD1. V dropped 1 base and J dropped 4; count of bases not matched to a gene: 6. Germline V gene data show CDR1 as DFQATT and CDR2 as SNEGSKA (reference sequence). The CDR3 covers 15 residues. Here the CDR3 reads CSARATGGWGNTIYF. In DNA, the CDR3 is TGCAGTGCTAGAGCCACAGGGGGTTGGGGAAACACCATATATTTT.

DNA for the CDR3: TGCGCCAGCAGCACGACGGGTATGACCGGGGAGCTGTTTTTT. It translates to CASSTTGMTGELFF. V is TRBV5-1 and J is TRBJ2-2; D gene unclear. The CDR3 runs to 14 residues. V was clipped by 4 bases and J by 5 bases, with 12 bases between them. The V gene's germline CDR1 is SGHRS and CDR2 YFSETQ.

V gene TRBV9 combines with J gene TRBJ1-2; D perhaps matches TRBD1 (5 bases). V lost 4 bases, J lost 8 bases, and 12 bases lay in between. The germline CDR1 and CDR2 sequences are SGDLS and YYNGEE. CDR3 size: 12 residues. DNA of the CDR3: TGTGCCAGCAGCACAAGGGGTTTCGGCTACACCTTC. Translating gives CASSTRGFGYTF.

On this clonotype itself: A far larger clone is one nucleotide away, so this likely arose from a read error. This sequence joins TRBV12-3 or TRBV12-4 and TRBJ1-2; D gene unclear. Trimming left V 6 bases short and J 5 bases short, with 22 bases between. The CDR3 sequence is 16 residues long. The CDR3 reads CASRPLAGEGKYGYTF. The CDR3 DNA sequence: TGTGCCAGCAGACCCCTCGCGGGCGAGGGTAAATATGGCTACACCTTC.

This clonotype has ten or more counts. V usage is TRBV2 and J usage is TRBJ1-5; 7 bases are a match to TRBD1. Trimming took 7 bases from V and 0 from J; bases not matched to a gene: 12. Germline loops: CDR1 SNHLY, CDR2 FYNNEI. The CDR3 sequence is 17 residues long. Here the CDR3 DNA reads TGTGCCAGCACCCAGGACAGGCGACTATATAGCAATCAGCCCCAGCATTTT. Translated: CASTQDRRLYSNQPQHF.

This clonotype was seen ten or more times. This sequence joins TRBV5-1 and TRBJ1-1; unclear D gene. The CDR3 covers 15 residues. Between the trimmed V and J ends, which lost 5 bases and 0 bases, there was a span of 14 bases. Germline CDR1 and CDR2: SGHRS and YFSETQ. CDR3 sequence: CASSTTGVMNTEAFF. The CDR3 DNA reads as TGCGCCAGCAGTACAACCGGGGTCATGAACACTGAAGCTTTCTTT.

This clonotype was detected ten times or more. This rearrangement joins TRBV15 to TRBJ1-5; D remains unclear. This CDR3 comprises 13 residues. Germline values: CDR1 LNHNV, CDR2 YYDKDF (reference sequence). V was shortened by 0 bases and J by 3 bases, with 3 bases between the two germline ends. CDR3 protein: CATSRDPNQPQHF. The CDR3 coding sequence is TGTGCCACCAGCAGAGACCCCAATCAGCCCCAGCATTTT. Complete variable domain (other parts from reference TRBV15 and TRBJ1-5): DAMVIQNPRYQVTQFGKPVTLSCSQTLNHNVMYWYQQKSSQAPKLLFHYYDKDFNNEADTPDNFQSRRPNTSFCFLDIRSPGLGDTAMYLCATSRDPNQPQHFGDGTRLSIL.

This clonotype was counted many times. The V call is TRBV7-2, the J call TRBJ1-2; D possibly corresponds to TRBD1 (6 bases). The CDR3 length is 15 residues. Trimming stripped 2 bases from V and 5 bases from J, with 15 bases between. CDR1 is SGHTA and CDR2 is FQGNSA in the germline V gene. In DNA form, the CDR3 reads TGTGCCAGCAGCTTAATCCCGGGGGGCGAGTATGGCTACACCTTC. This codes for CASSLIPGGEYGYTF.

The V gene is TRBV14, the J gene TRBJ2-7; the D gene is possibly TRBD2 (5 bases). Germline V gives CDR1 SGHDN, CDR2 FVKESK. CDR3 length: 14 amino acids. With 1 base removed from V and 6 bases from J, the gap between germline ends came to 13 bases. This CDR3 reads CASSQGVSVVEQYF. Written as DNA, the CDR3 is TGTGCCAGCAGCCAAGGGGTTAGCGTAGTCGAGCAGTACTTC.

In this sample, this clonotype turned up a few times. The chain uses TRBV28 and TRBJ2-3; D remains unclear. Germline V lookup: CDR1 MDHEN, CDR2 SYDVKM. There are 11 residues in the CDR3. V dropped 8 bases and J dropped 1 base, with 4 bases sitting between them. CDR3: CASEGTDTQYF. The DNA for the CDR3 is TGTGCCAGCGAAGGCACAGATACGCAGTATTTT. Using reference TRBV28 and TRBJ2-3 for the parts outside the CDR3, the full variable domain is DVKVTQSSRYLVKRTGEKVFLECVQDMDHENMFWYRQDPGLGLRLIYFSYDVKMKEKGDIPEGYSVSREKKERFSLILESASTNQTSMYLCASEGTDTQYFGPGTRLTVL.

This clonotype was counted at least ten times. V is TRBV27 and J is TRBJ1-1; no definite D call. Trimming took off 6 bases at V and 1 base at J, with 6 bases between the two ends. Germline-derived CDR1 and CDR2 are MNHEY and SMNVEV (reference sequence). CDR3 size: 12 residues. CDR3 residues: CASSSWNTEAFF. In nucleotides, the CDR3 is TGTGCCAGCAGCTCCTGGAACACTGAAGCTTTCTTT.

This clonotype has ten or more counts. The chain links TRBV28 to TRBJ2-5, with D perhaps matching TRBD1 or TRBD2 (7 bases each). CDR1 is MDHEN and CDR2 is SYDVKM in the germline V gene. Trimming cost V 2 bases and J 4 bases, with 14 bases left between them. This CDR3 contains 15 residues. This CDR3 is CASSLPTGRGETQYF. The DNA of the CDR3 is TGTGCCAGCAGTTTACCGACAGGGAGGGGAGAGACCCAGTACTTC. The full variable domain, in which reference TRBV28 and TRBJ2-5 provide the parts outside the CDR3, is DVKVTQSSRYLVKRTGEKVFLECVQDMDHENMFWYRQDPGLGLRLIYFSYDVKMKEKGDIPEGYSVSREKKERFSLILESASTNQTSMYLCASSLPTGRGETQYFGPGTRLLVL.

This clonotype was observed at least ten times. The rearrangement links TRBV6-2 or TRBV6-3 to TRBJ2-7; D may match TRBD1 or TRBD2 (5 bases each). The CDR3 has 15 residues. Trimming took 0 bases from V and 2 from J, leaving 11 bases between them. From germline, CDR1 is MNHEY and CDR2 SVGEGT. The CDR3 nucleotides read TGTGCCAGCAGTTACTCAGGGGACGGAACCTACGAGCAGTACTTC. Protein product: CASSYSGDGTYEQYF.

This clonotype was detected only a few times. This chain uses TRBV7-9 with TRBJ1-1; 7 bases are shared with TRBD1. CDR1 SEHNR and CDR2 FQNEAQ come from the germline V gene (reference sequence). This CDR3 spans 16 amino acids. The V and J ends lost 1 base and 2 bases, in that order; junction bases with no gene match: 7. In nucleotides, the CDR3 is TGTGCCAGCAGCTTAGTGGGCAGGGGGATTAACACTGAAGCTTTCTTT. It codes for CASSLVGRGINTEAFF.

This clonotype was observed a handful of times. The chain recombines TRBV6-2 or TRBV6-3 with TRBJ2-2; a weak D match, TRBD1 (5 bases). The V end was cut by 6 bases, the J end by 3 bases, with 20 bases between. The CDR3 covers 17 residues. CDR1 and CDR2 from the germline V gene are MNHEY and SVGEGT. As DNA, the CDR3 is TGTGCCAGCAGGTCCCGTCAGGGCAAACTCCACACCGGGGAGCTGTTTTTT. It translates to CASRSRQGKLHTGELFF.

This sequence joins TRBV4-1 and TRBJ2-7; 7 nucleotides line up with TRBD1. The J segment lost 0 bases and the V segment lost 6 bases, leaving 8 bases of the junction unmatched. The CDR3 totals 15 residues. Germline assignment: CDR1 MGHRA and CDR2 YSYEKL. The CDR3: CASSPGQAPSYEQYF. The CDR3 nucleotides read TGCGCCAGCAGTCCCGGACAGGCCCCCTCCTACGAGCAGTACTTC.

This clonotype was counted only a few times. This sequence joins TRBV20-1 and TRBJ2-7; TRBD1 matches 10 bases. The CDR3 loop spans 17 amino acids. CDR1 is DFQATT and CDR2 is SNEGSKA in the germline V gene (reference sequence). V trimming: 1 base; J trimming: 7 bases; junction bases outside the gene matches: 16. The CDR3 region is CSARGGLGGTGVGEQYF. The CDR3, as DNA: TGCAGTGCTAGAGGGGGACTTGGCGGGACAGGGGTGGGGGAGCAGTACTTC.